The 27 T cell receptor beta chains below were found in one sample sequenced in a study of blood T cells in healthy people across ages. Using a J-beta primer mix together with a sample-barcoded 5' primer, a second PCR was run for about 6 to 12 cycles. TCRdb re-analysed the 5' RACE reads in MiXCR, keeping a single row per CDR3 protein. This sample has over 1,300,000 distinct CDR3 sequences, with approximately 59% found just once. Sequenced material: blood. These receptor sequences come from a man aged 18 to 29 in good health.

The J gene is TRBJ2-3, the V gene TRBV7-9; D perhaps matches TRBD2 (7 bases). This CDR3 is 13 amino acids long. The germline V gene encodes CDR1 SEHNR and CDR2 FQNEAQ (reference sequence). Between the trimmed V and J ends, which lost 10 bases and 4 bases, there was a span of 15 bases. The CDR3 region is CATRGASPDTQYF. CDR3 nucleotide sequence: TGTGCCACCCGGGGGGCTAGTCCAGATACGCAGTATTTT.

The CDR3: CASSRGAEGYNEQFF. The CDR3 bases are TGTGCCAGCAGCCGGGGGGCGGAGGGATACAATGAGCAGTTCTTC. This sequence joins TRBV28 and TRBJ2-1; possible D gene TRBD2, 7 bases. The germline V gene has CDR1 MDHEN and CDR2 SYDVKM. The CDR3 runs 15 residues. With 6 bases removed from V and 4 bases from J, the gap between germline ends came to 16 bases.

This clonotype was found once. This rearrangement joins TRBV25-1 to TRBJ1-5, with D uncertain. V lost 4 bases and J lost 5, with 9 bases in between. CDR3 length equals 13 residues. Germline CDR1 and CDR2: MGHDK and SYGVNS. The chain's CDR3 is CASSGPDYQPQHF. The DNA of the CDR3 is TGTGCCAGCAGTGGTCCGGATTATCAGCCCCAGCATTTT.

The chain joins TRBV10-2 to TRBJ2-7, with a weak D call TRBD1 (6 bases). The germline V and J ends were trimmed by 6 bases and 4 bases, with 19 bases remaining between them. Germline CDR1 WSHSY, CDR2 SAAADI. The CDR3 consists of 15 residues. The CDR3, as DNA: TGCGCCAGCAGCCTGGGACACCCGGCTTATTACGAGCAGTACTTC. This translates into CASSLGHPAYYEQYF.

About this clonotype: Sequence at one end of the junction differs from germline and may be a read error. The chain links TRBV9 to TRBJ2-3; D assignment may be TRBD1 or TRBD2 (5 bases each). CDR3 length: 15 amino acids. Germline-derived CDR1 and CDR2 are SGDLS and YYNGEE. The CDR3 DNA reads TGTGCCAGTAGCGTGGAGGCAGGGTTGGCAGATACGCAGTATTTT. Translation: CASSVEAGLADTQYF.

The chain joins TRBV6-2 or TRBV6-3 to TRBJ2-1, with D possibly TRBD2 on 5 matching bases. There are 16 residues in the CDR3. Germline loops: CDR1 MNHEY, CDR2 SVGEGT. V dropped 2 bases and J dropped 0 bases, with 11 bases sitting between them. The CDR3 sequence is CASSYPGESSYNEQFF. The DNA for the CDR3 is TGTGCCAGCAGTTACCCTGGGGAGAGCTCCTACAATGAGCAGTTCTTC.

This clonotype has more than one count but fewer than ten. The chain combines TRBV6-5 with TRBJ2-7; D gene unclear. Matching the DNA end better, TRBJ2-4 makes the J call doubtful. Germline CDR1 is MNHEY and CDR2 is SVGAGI. This CDR3 region has 15 residues. The CDR3 loop reads CASSYSSGLGNIQYF. The CDR3 DNA reads as TGTGCCAGCAGTTACTCTTCCGGGCTCGGAAACATTCAGTACTTC.

This chain connects TRBV11-2 to TRBJ1-6; D is undetermined. The CDR3 contains 16 residues. Trimming took off 2 bases at V and 7 bases at J, with 15 bases between the two ends. Germline V gene lookup returns CDR1 SGHAT and CDR2 FQNNGV. CDR3 DNA sequence: TGTGCCAGCAGCTTAAGGGATTTTCGGATAAATTCACCCCTCCACTTT. Residues: CASSLRDFRINSPLHF.

The chain links TRBV6-5 to TRBJ2-7; maybe TRBD2 (5 bases). This CDR3 is 13 amino acids long. Germline assignment: CDR1 MNHEY and CDR2 SVGAGI. Trimming shortened V by 7 bases and J by 2 bases, and 12 bases separated the two germline ends. CDR3 nucleotide sequence: TGTGCCAGCACCCCAAGGGAGACCTACGAGCAGTACTTC. Translating it yields CASTPRETYEQYF.

This sequence joins TRBV29-1 and TRBJ2-7, with D perhaps matching TRBD1 (5 bases). This CDR3 has 13 residues. Trimming left V 8 bases short and J 2 bases short, with 16 bases between. In germline, CDR1 is SQVTM, CDR2 ANQGSEA. CDR3 region: CSYTGIGTYEQYF. The CDR3 nucleotides are TGCAGCTACACAGGTATTGGCACCTACGAGCAGTACTTC.

This rearrangement joins TRBV3-1 to TRBJ1-5; D is possibly TRBD1 (5 bases). Germline assignment: CDR1 LGHDT and CDR2 YNNKEL (reference sequence). This CDR3 has 13 amino acids. Trimming removed 1 base from V and 5 bases from J, with 6 bases in between. The CDR3 DNA is TGTGCCAGCAGCCAAGGACAGCATCAGCCCCAGCATTTT. It translates to CASSQGQHQPQHF.

V and J are TRBV5-1 and TRBJ1-4; D remains unclear. Trimming stripped 2 bases from V and 8 bases from J, with 13 bases between. The CDR3 loop spans 14 amino acids. The germline V gene has CDR1 SGHRS and CDR2 YFSETQ. The CDR3: CASSFGPAREKLFF. The CDR3 DNA follows: TGCGCCAGCAGCTTTGGCCCAGCCCGAGAAAAACTGTTTTTT.

About this clonotype itself: One end of the junction varies from germline; a read error may be responsible. The chain carries TRBV6-2 or TRBV6-3 and TRBJ2-2, with 11 bases lining up with TRBD2. Germline lookup yields CDR1 MNHEY and CDR2 SVGEGT. This CDR3 spans 14 amino acids. CDR3: CASSSGQTSGELFF. The CDR3 nucleotides read TGTGCCAGCAGTTCTGGACAGACTAGCGGGGAGCTATTTTTT.

This sequence joins TRBV4-3 and TRBJ2-1, with TRBD2 matching over 8 bases. The V gene's germline CDR1 is LGHNA and CDR2 YSLEER. V shed 0 bases and J 5 bases; nucleotides not matched to a gene: 15. The CDR3 runs to 19 residues. The DNA of the CDR3 is TGCGCCAGCAGCCAAGATATCAGTCCGGCGGGGGGAAAGGACAATGAGCAGTTCTTC. Translation gives CASSQDISPAGGKDNEQFF.

This clonotype has a handful of counts. The gene calls are TRBV12-3 or TRBV12-4 and TRBJ2-7; D possibly matches TRBD1 or TRBD2 (7 bases each). V lost 7 bases, J lost 3 bases, and 19 bases lay in between. This CDR3 contains 15 residues. CDR3 nucleotides: TGTGCCAGCACCAGGGGGGGGCTTAACGGCTACGAGCAGTACTTC. It is translated as CASTRGGLNGYEQYF.

The chain joins TRBV6-2 or TRBV6-3 to TRBJ2-1; 8 nucleotides line up with TRBD1. Germline assignment: CDR1 MNHEY and CDR2 SVGEGT. This CDR3 spans 13 amino acids. After removal of 7 bases from V and 10 bases from J, the junction contained 9 bases not matched to a gene. In nucleotides, the CDR3 is TGTGCCAGCACTTTAGGGACAGGATTAGAGCAGTTCTTC. Protein sequence: CASTLGTGLEQFF.

Concerning this clonotype itself: A much more abundant neighbour one base away suggests this may be a read error. The V gene is TRBV29-1, the J gene TRBJ2-5; the match to TRBD2 covers 8 bases. V shed 7 bases and J 5 bases; nucleotides not matched to a gene: 9. This CDR3 spans 13 amino acids. Looked up from germline, CDR1 is SQVTM and CDR2 is ANQGSEA. The DNA for the CDR3 is TGCAGCGCGAACCGAGCGGGGGCGGAGACCCAGTACTTC. Protein product: CSANRAGAETQYF.

The rearrangement links TRBV6-5 to TRBJ1-6; D call uncertain. With 2 bases removed from V and 14 bases from J, the gap between germline ends came to 10 bases. This CDR3 contains 12 residues. Per the germline V gene, CDR1 is MNHEY and CDR2 is SVGAGI. The CDR3 spells CASSYGDRALHF. CDR3 coding DNA: TGTGCCAGCAGTTACGGGGATCGGGCCCTCCACTTT.

The genes are TRBV7-9 and TRBJ2-4; 8 bases agree with TRBD2. The germline V gene encodes CDR1 SEHNR and CDR2 FQNEAQ (reference sequence). V shed 8 bases, J shed 13 bases, and the junction held 13 bases outside the gene matches. This CDR3 spans 13 amino acids. The CDR3 DNA is TGTGCCAGCTCCGATGGGGCTAGCGGGCAGCAGTACTTC. This sequence encodes CASSDGASGQQYF.

This clonotype was observed a few times. V gene TRBV6-5 combines with J gene TRBJ2-6; tentatively, D is TRBD2 (6 bases). Between the trimmed V and J ends, which lost 0 bases and 0 bases, there was a span of 12 bases. From germline, CDR1 is MNHEY and CDR2 SVGAGI. CDR3 length equals 18 residues. DNA of the CDR3: TGTGCCAGCAGTTACTCGCTTGGGGGGTTCTCTGGGGCCAACGTCCTGACTTTC. Encoded protein: CASSYSLGGFSGANVLTF.

The rearrangement joins TRBV4-1 to TRBJ2-3; maybe TRBD2 (5 bases). Germline V gene lookup returns CDR1 MGHRA and CDR2 YSYEKL. The V gene lost 4 bases and the J gene lost 6 bases, with 14 bases spanning the gap. This CDR3 comprises 14 residues. CDR3 amino acids: CASSLRAAADTQYF. CDR3 in DNA: TGCGCCAGCAGCCTCAGAGCGGCTGCTGATACGCAGTATTTT.

Of note for this clonotype: Compared with germline, one end of the junction differs, possibly owing to a read error. The CDR3 loop reads CASTITGGSNEKYF. In nucleotides, the CDR3 is TGTGCCAGCACCATCACAGGGGGATCCAACGAGAAGTACTTC. The chain carries TRBV7-2 and TRBJ2-7; 8 bases map to TRBD1. Germline V gene lookup returns CDR1 SGHTA and CDR2 FQGNSA. The CDR3 consists of 14 residues.

The rearrangement joins TRBV20-1 to TRBJ1-1; D may be TRBD1 (6 bases). The germline V gene encodes CDR1 DFQATT and CDR2 SNEGSKA (reference sequence). The V end lost 6 bases, the J end lost 4 bases, and 18 bases lay between the germline ends. The CDR3 runs 14 residues. This chain's CDR3 is CSAPDGGVFTEAFF. CDR3 nucleotide sequence: TGCAGTGCCCCGGACGGGGGCGTTTTCACTGAAGCTTTCTTT.

This chain links TRBV28 with TRBJ2-3, with D maybe TRBD2 (7 bases). CDR1 and CDR2 (germline): MDHEN, SYDVKM. The CDR3 is 19 amino acids. Deletions cut 3 bases from V and 0 bases from J, with 22 bases between. The CDR3 sequence: CASSFYEGGLHSSTDTQYF. CDR3 nucleotides: TGTGCCAGCAGTTTTTATGAGGGGGGGCTACATTCTAGCACAGATACGCAGTATTTT.

This clonotype was observed a handful of times. This chain connects TRBV20-1 to TRBJ2-4; 7 bases fit TRBD1. The DNA matches TRBJ2-7 better at its end, which makes the J call doubtful. The V gene's germline CDR1 is DFQATT and CDR2 SNEGSKA (reference sequence). The CDR3 is 16 amino acids. This CDR3 is CSARGETTGKVNEQYF. The CDR3 coding sequence is TGCAGTGCTAGAGGAGAAACGACAGGGAAAGTTAACGAGCAGTACTTC.

This chain links TRBV11-2 with TRBJ2-1; D tentatively fits TRBD1 or TRBD2 (5 bases each). The length of the CDR3 is 15 residues. Trimming took off 5 bases at V and 4 bases at J, with 15 bases between the two ends. CDR1 SGHAT and CDR2 FQNNGV come from the germline V gene. The CDR3 nucleotides are TGTGCCAGCAGCGTTACTAGGGGTGGATACAATGAGCAGTTCTTC. Amino acid sequence: CASSVTRGGYNEQFF.

The rearrangement links TRBV5-1 to TRBJ2-3; 12 positions match TRBD2. The germline gives CDR1 SGHRS, CDR2 YFSETQ. Losses at the gene ends were 3 bases for V and 2 bases for J; bases not matched to a gene: 13. The CDR3 is 19 residues long. CDR3 sequence reads: CASSSPPDGLAGFTDTQYF. The DNA for the CDR3 is TGCGCCAGCAGCTCCCCCCCAGACGGACTAGCGGGATTCACAGATACGCAGTATTTT.